The T cell receptor (beta chain) described here comes from a study of identical twins. Only a few counts were recorded for this clonotype. Antigen: not known. Looked up from germline, CDR1 is SNHLY and CDR2 is FYNNEI. Trimming cost V 3 bases and J 5 bases, with 4 bases left between them. The CDR3 extends over 12 amino acids. A universal primer binding site was introduced by template switching. The final cDNA contained unique molecular identifiers. TCRdb independently ran MiXCR on the 5' RACE reads; one entry per CDR3 protein. The sample has some 1,600,000 distinct CDR3 sequences; about 32% are singletons. Study-wide findings and caveats: Among out-of-frame alpha sequences shared by twins, low generation probability occurred in excess. Out-of-frame sharing of TCR alpha in monozygotic twins was underestimated by models.

The TCR comes from a newborn girl in good health. The specimen was cord blood. This chain uses TRBV2 with TRBJ1-4, with D unresolved. DNA of the CDR3: TGTGCCAGCAGTGAGCACAATGAAAAACTGTTTTTT. This encodes CASSEHNEKLFF.